The 26 T cell receptor beta chains below were found in one sample sequenced in a study of cytomegalovirus exposure and HLA in healthy donors. The PCR had 60 Vbeta and 13 Jbeta primers. Only in-frame clones appear in the TCRdb table, and some are missing; sequencing was by immunoSEQ multiplex PCR. The repertoire has about 160,000 clones, around 75% of them found once; the top ten carry about 1.3%. Sequenced: PBMCs. The receptor source for this set is a man aged 18 to 30 in good health and CMV-seronegative.

J is TRBJ2-1 and V is TRBV29-1; a weak D match, TRBD2 (6 bases). Germline V CDR1 and CDR2: SQVTM, ANQGSEA. The CDR3 extends over 13 amino acids. Between the trimmed V and J ends, which lost 6 bases and 3 bases, there was a span of 12 bases. The CDR3 here is CSVVQRVYNEQFF. CDR3 coding DNA: TGCAGCGTAGTTCAGCGGGTCTACAATGAGCAGTTCTTC.

The chain combines TRBV27 with TRBJ2-3, with 9 nucleotides matching TRBD2. Germline-derived CDR1 and CDR2 are MNHEY and SMNVEV (reference sequence). The CDR3 extends over 17 amino acids. J gave up 0 bases and V 3 bases, and 7 bases lay outside the gene matches. The CDR3 region has the DNA TGTGCCAGCAGTTTTATCCCTAGCGGGGCAAGCACAGATACGCAGTATTTT. Translated, it gives CASSFIPSGASTDTQYF.

The rearrangement links TRBV27 to TRBJ2-3; D remains ambiguous. Germline loops: CDR1 MNHEY, CDR2 SMNVEV (reference sequence). Deletions cut 2 bases from V and 3 bases from J, with 6 bases between. This CDR3 region has 13 residues. CDR3 sequence reads: CASSLVETDTQYF. CDR3 sequence (DNA): TGTGCCAGCAGTTTAGTCGAGACAGATACGCAGTATTTT.

V usage is TRBV10-1 and J usage is TRBJ1-1, with a tentative D call TRBD1 (5 bases). Germline V gene data show CDR1 as WNHNN and CDR2 as SYGVQD (reference sequence). The CDR3 has 16 amino acids. V shed 6 bases and J shed 0 bases, with 17 bases lying between them. CDR3 sequence reads: CASSAQGPRMNTEAFF. In DNA form, the CDR3 reads TGCGCCAGCAGCGCCCAGGGCCCTCGGATGAACACTGAAGCTTTCTTT.

CDR3 DNA: TGTGCCAGCAGCTTAGTGACTTCTAGCACAGATACGCAGTATTTT. Encoded protein: CASSLVTSSTDTQYF. J is TRBJ2-3 and V is TRBV11-2; D remains unclear. The CDR3 spans 15 residues. V dropped 1 base and J dropped 0 bases, with 8 bases sitting between them. Germline values: CDR1 SGHAT, CDR2 FQNNGV.

The genes are TRBV5-4 and TRBJ2-1; TRBD2 matches 9 bases. Germline CDR1 SGHNT, CDR2 YYREEE (reference sequence). V lost 4 bases to trimming and J lost 6 bases; unmatched junction nucleotides: 11. The CDR3 covers 16 residues. The DNA of the CDR3 is TGTGCCAGCAGCGTACATAGAGGCGGGAGGGGCAATGAGCAGTTCTTC. This codes for CASSVHRGGRGNEQFF.

This clone was seen a few times. V is TRBV11-2 and J is TRBJ1-2, with D tentatively TRBD1 (5 bases). Trimming took 1 base from V and 2 from J, leaving 5 bases between them. CDR1 SGHAT and CDR2 FQNNGV come from the germline V gene. The length of the CDR3 is 13 residues. CDR3 DNA sequence: TGTGCCAGCAGCTTAGGGACAAACTATGGCTACACCTTC. Translation gives CASSLGTNYGYTF.

The rearrangement joins TRBV6-5 to TRBJ1-1; D gene unclear. This CDR3 region has 16 residues. Trimming shortened V by 2 bases and J by 1 base, and 14 bases separated the two germline ends. Germline V lookup: CDR1 MNHEY, CDR2 SVGAGI. The DNA of the CDR3 is TGTGCCAGCAGTTACGGTCACCGGACTAGGAACACTGAAGCTTTCTTT. As protein: CASSYGHRTRNTEAFF.

The genes are TRBV19 and TRBJ2-7, with 10 bases lining up with TRBD1. The CDR3 has 15 residues. Germline CDR1 is LNHDA and CDR2 is SQIVND (reference sequence). The V segment lost 1 base and the J segment 2 bases; nucleotides outside the gene matches: 2. CDR3 DNA: TGTGCCAGTAGTATAGCAGGACAGGGGGCCTACGAGCAGTACTTC. Protein product: CASSIAGQGAYEQYF.

The chain recombines TRBV2 with TRBJ2-1; 8 bases fit TRBD1. Trimming took 6 bases from V and 8 from J; bases not matched to a gene: 12. The CDR3 consists of 15 residues. In germline, CDR1 is SNHLY, CDR2 FYNNEI. The CDR3 DNA reads as TGTGCCAGCAGCGCCGACAGGGGAGGTGAGCATGAGCAGTTCTTC. Amino acids: CASSADRGGEHEQFF.

The chain carries TRBV2 and TRBJ2-1, with 8 bases that match TRBD2. This CDR3 spans 17 amino acids. Germline V gene data show CDR1 as SNHLY and CDR2 as FYNNEI. With 4 bases clipped from V and 0 bases from J, the junction kept 8 bases outside the gene matches. The CDR3, as DNA: TGTGCCAGCAGTGGTAGTAGCGGGGTTAGCTCCTACAATGAGCAGTTCTTC. It specifies CASSGSSGVSSYNEQFF.

This chain links TRBV13 with TRBJ2-7; 7 bases match TRBD1. In germline, CDR1 is PRHDT, CDR2 FYEKMQ (reference sequence). The CDR3 has 16 residues. V was clipped by 4 bases and J by 0 bases; unmatched bases: 9. The CDR3 loop is CASSSHPDRYSYEQYF. DNA for the CDR3: TGTGCCAGCAGCTCACACCCGGACAGGTACTCCTACGAGCAGTACTTC.

V is TRBV4-3 and J is TRBJ2-5; D not resolved. The DNA end favors TRBJ2-7, so the J call may be wrong. The CDR3 spans 16 residues. Germline loops: CDR1 LGHNA, CDR2 YSLEER. The CDR3 region has the DNA TGCGCCAGCAGCCAAGAACACAGAATGAAGACCTACGAGCAGTACTTC. Its translation is CASSQEHRMKTYEQYF.

The chain employs TRBV28 and TRBJ2-7; 8 bases match TRBD2. This CDR3 is 15 amino acids long. V lost 1 base to trimming and J lost 6 bases; unmatched junction nucleotides: 8. CDR1 MDHEN and CDR2 SYDVKM come from the germline V gene. The DNA for the CDR3 is TGTGCCAGCAGTTTATACCGGGAGGGCCGATCCGAGCAGTACTTC. Translated, it gives CASSLYREGRSEQYF.

This chain links TRBV6-5 with TRBJ2-1; 9 bases are a match to TRBD1. The CDR3 has 15 residues. The junction had 9 bases not matched to a gene; V was cut back by 4 bases and J by 8 bases. The germline gives CDR1 MNHEY, CDR2 SVGAGI. The CDR3 protein is CASSLRDRDGYEQFF. The CDR3 nucleotides read TGTGCCAGCAGTTTAAGGGACAGGGATGGGTATGAGCAGTTCTTC.

This chain joins TRBV11-2 and TRBJ2-6; 8 nucleotides match TRBD2. Looked up from germline, CDR1 is SGHAT and CDR2 is FQNNGV. The CDR3 covers 18 residues. The ends lost 3 bases at V and 1 base at J; junction bases unmatched: 8. This CDR3 reads CASSFGGLDGSGANVLTF. In DNA form, the CDR3 reads TGTGCCAGCAGCTTCGGGGGACTAGACGGGTCTGGGGCCAACGTCCTGACTTTC.

The rearrangement joins TRBV10-3 to TRBJ1-1, with 8 bases that match TRBD1. J lost 7 bases, V lost 0 bases, and 4 bases had no gene match. Germline values: CDR1 ENHRY, CDR2 SYGVKD. This CDR3 region has 14 residues. CDR3 loop: CAISESDRVDEAFF. CDR3 in DNA: TGTGCCATCAGTGAGTCGGACAGGGTTGATGAAGCTTTCTTT.

The chain uses TRBV6-5 and TRBJ2-7; tentative D call: TRBD1 (5 bases). Germline V lookup: CDR1 MNHEY, CDR2 SVGAGI. V lost 0 bases and J 3 bases, leaving 15 bases between the germline ends. CDR3 length equals 16 residues. The CDR3 DNA sequence: TGTGCCAGCAGTTACTCGCCACCTTACAGGAACTACGAGCAGTACTTC. Encoded protein: CASSYSPPYRNYEQYF.

The V call is TRBV7-2, the J call TRBJ1-2; a weak D match, TRBD1 (6 bases). V was pared by 1 base and J by 8 bases, with 17 bases between. From germline, CDR1 is SGHTA and CDR2 FQGNSA. The CDR3 is 15 amino acids. The CDR3 sequence is CASSLDERDTLGYTF. The CDR3 DNA sequence: TGTGCCAGCAGCTTAGACGAGAGGGACACTCTAGGCTACACCTTC. Full variable domain (missing parts from reference TRBV7-2 and TRBJ1-2): GAGVSQSPSNKVTEKGKDVELRCDPISGHTALYWYRQSLGQGLEFLIYFQGNSAPDKSGLPSDRFSAERTGGSVSTLTIQRTQQEDSAVYLCASSLDERDTLGYTFGSGTRLTVV.

In DNA, the CDR3 is TGTGCCAGCAGTTTATCTTCGGTGGCGGGGACGTCCGTGGATACGCAGTATTTT. Its translation: CASSLSSVAGTSVDTQYF. The chain couples TRBV27 to TRBJ2-3; weak D call: TRBD2 (6 bases). The V and J ends lost 0 bases and 6 bases respectively, with 22 bases between them. The germline gives CDR1 MNHEY, CDR2 SMNVEV (reference sequence). This CDR3 region has 18 residues.

The table lists this clone with a count of one. The chain couples TRBV21-1 to TRBJ1-3; the table calls TRBD1, which could not be checked here. TRBV21-1 is termed a pseudogene. The CDR3 spans 18 residues. CDR3 sequence reads: CASSKGVKCGTGRNTIYF. CDR3 DNA: TGTGCCAGCAGCAAAGGGGTCAAATGCGGGACAGGGAGAAACACCATATATTTT.

This clone appeared a few times. This chain joins TRBV28 and TRBJ2-2, with 9 bases fitting TRBD1. Trimming removed 5 bases from V and 6 bases from J; junction bases left unmatched: 10. Germline CDR1 MDHEN, CDR2 SYDVKM. The CDR3 totals 16 residues. The DNA for the CDR3 is TGTGCCAGCAGTACTTCCGGGACAGGGAGGGCCGGGGAGCTGTTTTTT. Its protein is CASSTSGTGRAGELFF.

This clone appeared a few times. This chain links TRBV7-2 with TRBJ1-1, with TRBD1 as a possible D gene (6 bases). V lost 5 bases and J lost 3, with 13 bases in between. CDR1 SGHTA and CDR2 FQGNSA come from the germline V gene. CDR3 size: 14 residues. This CDR3 reads CASSRRGKDTEAFF. The CDR3 DNA reads as TGTGCCAGCAGCCGCAGGGGTAAGGACACTGAAGCTTTCTTT.

In the case of this clone: This sequence is one base from a far larger clone and is likely a read error. J is TRBJ1-3 and V is TRBV5-6; D call uncertain. Germline V gene lookup returns CDR1 SGHDT and CDR2 YYEEEE. V lost 6 bases and J 0 bases, leaving 13 bases between the germline ends. The CDR3 runs 15 residues. This chain's CDR3 is CASTSTTSSGNTIYF. The CDR3, as DNA: TGTGCCAGCACCTCTACTACTAGCTCTGGAAACACCATATATTTT. Full variable domain (outside the CDR3, taken from reference TRBV5-6 and TRBJ1-3): DAGVTQSPTHLIKTRGQQVTLRCSPKSGHDTVSWYQQALGQGPQFIFQYYEEEERQRGNFPDRFSGHQFPNYSSELNVNALLLGDSALYLCASTSTTSSGNTIYFGEGSWLTVV.

Of note for this clone: The same CDR3 is also encoded by other DNA sequences in this sample. This chain uses TRBV27 with TRBJ2-3, with TRBD2 as a possible D gene (6 bases). CDR3 size: 13 residues. The germline V and J ends were trimmed by 3 bases and 9 bases, with 13 bases remaining between them. Looked up from germline, CDR1 is MNHEY and CDR2 is SMNVEV (reference sequence). CDR3 amino acids: CASSFTTSRTQYF. The CDR3 DNA is TGTGCCAGCAGTTTCACTACTAGCCGGACGCAGTATTTT.

The rearrangement uses TRBV15 and TRBJ1-3; the match to TRBD1 covers 7 bases. The length of the CDR3 is 17 residues. Per germline, CDR1 LNHNV and CDR2 YYDKDF (reference sequence). The V gene end was trimmed by 3 bases and the J gene end by 8 bases; junction bases not matched to a gene: 16. CDR3 sequence (DNA): TGTGCCACCAGCAGGTCCCCCCCAGGGCAGGGGGAAGACACCATATATTTT. As protein: CATSRSPPGQGEDTIYF.